The following is a T cell receptor (beta chain) sequence with its context. Its antigen is unknown. The ends were cut back, 5 bases at V and 6 bases at J, with 14 bases in the middle. CDR3 length: 14 amino acids. The germline V gene has CDR1 SGHTA and CDR2 FQGNSA. The record originates from a study of shared clonotypes between healthy human individuals. Findings and limits, study-wide: Naive subsets generally exceeded memory subsets in estimated richness.

TCRdb's table, derived via immunoSEQ multiplex PCR, lists solely in-frame clones and lacks some. The data contain 550,000 to 700,000 clones, around four fifths of them singletons. This chain links TRBV7-2 with TRBJ2-1, with D perhaps matching TRBD2 (6 bases). The sequence came from a woman aged 30 to 39 in good health. Material: memory CD4+ T cells sorted from blood. Described subset: CD45RA-negative fraction. The CDR3 reads CASSPGLSSNEQFF. The CDR3 DNA follows: TGTGCCAGCAGCCCGGGACTTTCTAGCAATGAGCAGTTCTTC.